One and the same sample provided the 27 T cell receptor beta chains below, sequenced in a study of blood T cells in healthy people across ages. A sample-barcoded 5' primer and a J-beta primer mix were used in a second PCR of roughly 7 to 11 cycles. TCRdb re-called the 5' RACE reads with MiXCR, one entry per CDR3 protein. The sample contains roughly 790,000 distinct CDR3 sequences, about 42% of which appear only once. The sample taken for sequencing was blood. Every receptor here comes from a woman aged 60-75 years in good health.

This chain joins TRBV12-3 or TRBV12-4 and TRBJ2-3; 8 nucleotides line up with TRBD2. The length of the CDR3 is 15 residues. J lost 11 bases, V lost 6 bases, and 16 bases had no gene match. CDR3 nucleotides: TGTGCCAGCAGATCGGGACGAGCGGGAGCAGATGTGCAGTATTTT. This translates into CASRSGRAGADVQYF.

In its sample, this clonotype was seen a few times. The chain has TRBV29-1 and TRBJ2-5; the D gene is possibly TRBD1 (7 bases). The V gene lost 5 bases and the J gene lost 5 bases, with 15 bases spanning the gap. The CDR3 is 13 amino acids. CDR1 is SQVTM and CDR2 is ANQGSEA in the germline V gene. The CDR3 reads CSVLPTGRETQYF. CDR3 nucleotide sequence: TGCAGCGTTTTACCGACAGGGAGGGAGACCCAGTACTTC.

V usage is TRBV11-2 and J usage is TRBJ2-4, with 7 bases lining up with TRBD1. The better agreement between TRBJ2-7 and the DNA end casts doubt on the J call. Germline assignment: CDR1 SGHAT and CDR2 FQNNGV. The CDR3 totals 14 residues. CDR3 protein: CASSFWDSFYEQYF. In DNA, the CDR3 is TGTGCCAGCAGCTTTTGGGACAGTTTCTACGAGCAGTACTTC.

The V gene is TRBV29-1, the J gene TRBJ1-1; no clear D gene. CDR1 and CDR2 from the germline V gene are SQVTM and ANQGSEA. V was pared by 7 bases and J by 1 base, with 7 bases between. This CDR3 spans 11 amino acids. The CDR3 sequence: CSAQWNTEAFF. The CDR3 DNA sequence: TGCAGCGCCCAATGGAACACTGAAGCTTTCTTT.

The chain is built from TRBV5-1 and TRBJ2-2; 8 nucleotides agree with TRBD2. Germline lookup yields CDR1 SGHRS and CDR2 YFSETQ. V shed 3 bases, J shed 0 bases, and the junction held 4 bases outside the gene matches. The CDR3 contains 16 residues. The DNA of the CDR3 is TGCGCCAGCAGCTCCCTAGCGGGCCCGAACACCGGGGAGCTGTTTTTT. Residues: CASSSLAGPNTGELFF.

The CDR3 sequence is CASRTTKNIQYF. CDR3 nucleotides: TGTGCCAGCAGGACGACCAAAAACATTCAGTACTTC. This chain uses TRBV6-5 with TRBJ2-4; D uncertain. V was trimmed by 6 bases and J by 2 bases, leaving 5 bases between them. The CDR3 covers 12 residues. Germline values: CDR1 MNHEY, CDR2 SVGAGI.

A few counts support this clonotype. J is TRBJ2-1 and V is TRBV7-2; unclear D gene. Germline CDR1 SGHTA, CDR2 FQGNSA. The CDR3 totals 14 residues. V lost 1 base, J lost 4 bases, and 8 bases lay in between. CDR3 sequence: CASSLDPAYNEQFF. CDR3 DNA sequence: TGTGCCAGCAGCTTAGATCCCGCTTACAATGAGCAGTTCTTC.

This clonotype was observed a few times. The chain combines TRBV7-9 with TRBJ2-3; D is perhaps TRBD2 (6 bases). The germline V gene encodes CDR1 SEHNR and CDR2 FQNEAQ (reference sequence). The CDR3 loop spans 13 amino acids. The V and J ends lost 5 bases and 3 bases respectively, with 9 bases between them. The CDR3 loop is CASSTRETDTQYF. CDR3 nucleotide sequence: TGTGCCAGCAGCACCCGGGAGACAGATACGCAGTATTTT. Complete variable domain (other parts from reference TRBV7-9 and TRBJ2-3): DTGVSQNPRHKITKRGQNVTFRCDPISEHNRLYWYRQTLGQGPEFLTYFQNEAQLEKSRLLSDRFSAERPKGSFSTLEIQRTEQGDSAMYLCASSTRETDTQYFGPGTRLTVL.

This chain joins TRBV6-5 and TRBJ2-1; 8 nucleotides align to TRBD2. V lost 6 bases to trimming and J lost 7 bases; unmatched junction nucleotides: 5. Germline assignment: CDR1 MNHEY and CDR2 SVGAGI. This CDR3 comprises 13 residues. CDR3: CASRRLAKNEQFF. The CDR3 region has the DNA TGTGCCAGCAGGAGACTAGCGAAGAATGAGCAGTTCTTC.

This clonotype was detected only a few times. The chain couples TRBV9 to TRBJ2-1; 8 bases are shared with TRBD2. V was clipped by 3 bases and J by 4 bases; unmatched bases: 9. Germline V gene lookup returns CDR1 SGDLS and CDR2 YYNGEE. The CDR3 totals 16 residues. DNA of the CDR3: TGTGCCAGCAGCGCAAGAGTAGCGGGGCCGTACAATGAGCAGTTCTTC. Translating gives CASSARVAGPYNEQFF.

This clonotype was observed a few times. The CDR3 nucleotides are TGCGCCAGCAGCCAAGATCCGGTTAGTGTGGGGAGGGGAGATGAAAAACTGTTTTTT. It is translated as CASSQDPVSVGRGDEKLFF. V is TRBV4-1 and J is TRBJ1-4; weak D call: TRBD1 (5 bases). Trimming removed 0 bases from V and 6 bases from J, with 23 bases in between. This CDR3 has 19 residues. The germline V gene encodes CDR1 MGHRA and CDR2 YSYEKL.

Only a few counts were recorded for this clonotype. The V gene is TRBV3-1, the J gene TRBJ2-7; D not resolved. Germline CDR1 LGHDT, CDR2 YNNKEL (reference sequence). The V end was cut by 0 bases, the J end by 6 bases, with 9 bases between. This CDR3 spans 13 amino acids. The CDR3, as DNA: TGTGCCAGCAGCCAAGATGGAAGGTCCGAGCAGTACTTC. Translation: CASSQDGRSEQYF.

This clonotype was counted a few times. The chain links TRBV12-3 or TRBV12-4 to TRBJ1-5; D ambiguous. With 5 bases removed from V and 7 bases from J, the gap between germline ends came to 12 bases. The CDR3 consists of 13 residues. DNA for the CDR3: TGTGCCAGCAGTCCCGGACGAAGGCAGCCCCAGCATTTT. Translated, it gives CASSPGRRQPQHF.

In this sample, this clonotype turned up a few times. The CDR3 sequence is CASSYPLASSTDTQYF. CDR3 DNA sequence: TGTGCCAGCAGTTACCCACTAGCGAGTAGCACAGATACGCAGTATTTT. V gene TRBV6-2 or TRBV6-3 combines with J gene TRBJ2-3; 7 bases agree with TRBD2. V lost 2 bases and J lost 0; bases outside the gene matches: 5. The CDR3 runs to 16 residues. Per the germline V gene, CDR1 is MNHEY and CDR2 is SVGEGT.

The chain has TRBV20-1 and TRBJ2-1, with D unresolved. This CDR3 has 14 amino acids. Germline values: CDR1 DFQATT, CDR2 SNEGSKA (reference sequence). Trimming cost V 8 bases and J 10 bases, with 24 bases left between them. The CDR3 nucleotides are TGCAGTTACACAAGCTTAGGGATTTCAGGAGAGCAGTTCTTC. This translates into CSYTSLGISGEQFF.

This clonotype was observed a few times. The CDR3, as DNA: TGTGCCAGCCAGACTAGCGGCCTCTACGAGCAGTACTTC. Encoded protein: CASQTSGLYEQYF. The V gene is TRBV6-1, the J gene TRBJ2-7, with 9 bases matching TRBD2. From germline, CDR1 is MNHNS and CDR2 SASEGT. This CDR3 is built from 13 residues. V was pared by 8 bases and J by 3 bases, with 5 bases of the junction left unmatched.

This clonotype appeared a single time. J is TRBJ1-6 and V is TRBV6-5; 7 nucleotides align to TRBD1. Germline lookup yields CDR1 MNHEY and CDR2 SVGAGI. CDR3 length: 17 amino acids. V lost 4 bases, J lost 0 bases, and 6 bases stayed unmatched. CDR3 region: CASSSGTDSSYNSPLHF. The CDR3 coding sequence is TGTGCCAGCAGTTCCGGGACAGACAGCTCCTATAATTCACCCCTCCACTTT.

The chain links TRBV7-8 to TRBJ2-1, with 8 bases fitting TRBD2. The CDR3 runs to 17 residues. J gave up 0 bases and V 3 bases, and 7 bases lay outside the gene matches. The germline gives CDR1 SGHVS, CDR2 FQNEAQ. CDR3 sequence (DNA): TGTGCCAGCAGCTTCCCCTGGCGGGGGGTCTCCTACAATGAGCAGTTCTTC. It encodes CASSFPWRGVSYNEQFF.

The chain's CDR3 is CASSLILAGVRDRGNEQFF. As DNA, the CDR3 is TGTGCCAGCAGCTTAATCCTAGCGGGAGTACGGGACCGGGGCAATGAGCAGTTCTTC. J is TRBJ2-1 and V is TRBV11-2, with TRBD2 matching over 10 bases. The germline gives CDR1 SGHAT, CDR2 FQNNGV. The CDR3 length is 19 residues. V was pared by 2 bases and J by 6 bases, with 16 bases of the junction left unmatched.

This clonotype has just a few counts. In DNA form, the CDR3 reads TGTGCCACCCTGACTACCAAGCGCGGGACTTCCACCTACGAGCAGTACTTC. Protein sequence: CATLTTKRGTSTYEQYF. The chain uses TRBV14 and TRBJ2-7; weak D call: TRBD2 (6 bases). The CDR3 is 17 amino acids. The V end lost 10 bases, the J end lost 2 bases, and 27 bases lay between the germline ends. Germline V gene lookup returns CDR1 SGHDN and CDR2 FVKESK.

The CDR3 sequence is CASSLDYWVKETQYF. The CDR3 nucleotides are TGTGCCAGCAGCCTAGATTACTGGGTTAAAGAGACCCAGTACTTC. The chain joins TRBV6-2 or TRBV6-3 to TRBJ2-5; no firm D call. Germline CDR1 MNHEY, CDR2 SVGEGT. The CDR3 loop spans 15 amino acids. The V end was cut by 6 bases, the J end by 3 bases, with 17 bases between.

This clonotype has ten or more counts. This chain joins TRBV12-3 or TRBV12-4 and TRBJ2-7; D is ambiguous. V dropped 6 bases and J dropped 1 base, with 16 bases sitting between them. This CDR3 region has 15 residues. CDR3 bases: TGTGCCAGCAGCTCTACCTCAATCCCGTCCTACGAGCAGTACTTC. Protein sequence: CASSSTSIPSYEQYF.

This clonotype was found many times. The chain has TRBV2 and TRBJ2-4; 8 positions match TRBD1. The CDR3 is 13 residues long. With 3 bases clipped from V and 8 bases from J, the junction kept 3 bases outside the gene matches. CDR1 SNHLY and CDR2 FYNNEI come from the germline V gene. CDR3: CASSEDRDYIQYF. CDR3 sequence (DNA): TGTGCCAGCAGTGAGGACAGGGATTACATTCAGTACTTC.

This clonotype has only a few counts. The genes are TRBV7-3 and TRBJ2-3; 10 nucleotides agree with TRBD2. Germline V CDR1 and CDR2: SGHTA, FQGTGA. Trimming removed 3 bases from V and 2 bases from J; junction bases left unmatched: 8. The CDR3 has 17 amino acids. In nucleotides, the CDR3 is TGTGCCAGCAGCTTTTTTAGCGGGGGGCAAAACACAGATACGCAGTATTTT. It is translated as CASSFFSGGQNTDTQYF.

The chain combines TRBV4-2 with TRBJ1-5; D may be TRBD1 (5 bases). The V and J ends lost 1 base and 5 bases respectively, with 15 bases between them. Germline loops: CDR1 LGHNA, CDR2 YNFKEQ. The CDR3 has 16 amino acids. The CDR3 here is CASSQGEGEGYQPQHF. The CDR3 region has the DNA TGTGCCAGCAGCCAAGGGGAGGGTGAGGGGTATCAGCCCCAGCATTTT.

The CDR3 protein is CASSLGSGPYNEQFF. As DNA, the CDR3 is TGCGCCAGCAGCTTGGGGTCAGGGCCCTACAATGAGCAGTTCTTC. This chain uses TRBV5-1 with TRBJ2-1, with D possibly being TRBD1 (5 bases). The CDR3 is 15 residues long. V lost 0 bases, J lost 2 bases, and 9 bases lay in between. Germline lookup yields CDR1 SGHRS and CDR2 YFSETQ.

This chain connects TRBV6-6 to TRBJ2-5; possible D gene TRBD2, 5 bases. Germline loops: CDR1 MNHNY, CDR2 SVGAGI (reference sequence). Trimming stripped 0 bases from V and 11 bases from J, with 13 bases between. This CDR3 has 13 residues. The CDR3 reads CASSYSSVGEQYF. The CDR3 DNA reads TGTGCCAGCAGTTACTCTAGCGTGGGTGAGCAGTACTTC.